This section outlines one TCR beta chain sequence together with its context. Use of 60 Vbeta and 13 Jbeta primers characterized the PCR. Assay used: immunoSEQ multiplex PCR; TCRdb lists only in-frame clones, some missing. In the table there are roughly 260,000 clones, about 83% of which are singletons. The record originates from a study of cytomegalovirus exposure and HLA in healthy donors. Study-level background: Earlier, 95 million to 140 million unique TCR beta sequences were recovered from approximately 180 million T cells by an analysis.

The ends were cut back, 5 bases at V and 9 bases at J, with 14 bases in the middle. This CDR3 spans 13 amino acids. Germline CDR1 SGHTA, CDR2 FQGNSA. Sample: PBMCs. The sequence was collected from a woman aged 40 to 55 in good health and CMV-seropositive. This rearrangement joins TRBV7-2 to TRBJ2-1; D may be TRBD2 (5 bases). The CDR3 sequence is CASSAPTSFEQFF. The CDR3 region has the DNA TGTGCCAGCAGCGCCCCTACTAGTTTTGAGCAGTTCTTC.